This TCR beta chain was identified in a study of T cells expressing NK-cell markers. Findings and caveats of the study: Topping the CD3+CD56-NKG2C+ fraction as well were these clonotypes, in several donors.

CDR1 MNHNY and CDR2 SVGAGI come from the germline V gene (reference sequence). The CDR3 has 18 residues. As concerns this clonotype: Antigen unknown.

TCRdb reprocessed the 5' RACE reads and keeps a single row for each CDR3 protein, giving no DNA. The listing contains approximately 440,000 distinct CDR3 sequences. The sequenced sample was blood T cells: a sorted CD56 or NKG2C T cell subset, CD4+ or CD8+ T cells, or bulk PBMC T cells (not recorded which). The TCR was taken from a woman aged 45-60 years in good health. The V gene is TRBV6-6, the J gene TRBJ1-5. CDR3: CASSYGIRTLKVHQPQHF.